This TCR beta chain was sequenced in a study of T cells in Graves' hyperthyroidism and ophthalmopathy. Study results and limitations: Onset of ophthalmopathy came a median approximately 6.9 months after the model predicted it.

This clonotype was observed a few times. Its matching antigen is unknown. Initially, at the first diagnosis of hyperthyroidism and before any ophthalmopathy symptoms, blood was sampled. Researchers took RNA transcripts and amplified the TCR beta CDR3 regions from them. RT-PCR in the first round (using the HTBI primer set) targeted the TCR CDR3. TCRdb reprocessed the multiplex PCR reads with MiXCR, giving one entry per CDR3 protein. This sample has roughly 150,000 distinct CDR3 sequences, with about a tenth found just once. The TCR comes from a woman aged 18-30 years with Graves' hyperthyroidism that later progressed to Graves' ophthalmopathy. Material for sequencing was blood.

The CDR3 is CASSYEGGALNSPLHF. Written as DNA, the CDR3 is TGTGCCAGCAGTTACGAGGGGGGAGCCCTTAATTCACCCCTCCACTTT. The chain recombines TRBV6-5 with TRBJ1-6; possibly TRBD1 for D (6 bases). V dropped 2 bases and J dropped 6 bases, with 14 bases sitting between them. The germline CDR1 and CDR2 sequences are MNHEY and SVGAGI. CDR3 length equals 16 residues.